This T cell receptor beta chain was sequenced for a study of blood T cells in healthy people across ages. V shed 4 bases and J shed 5 bases, with 8 bases lying between them. This CDR3 contains 12 residues. Many counts were recorded for this clonotype. Using a J-beta primer mix together with a sample-barcoded 5' primer, a second PCR was run for about 6 to 11 cycles. Each cDNA molecule, via a template-switch adaptor with 12 random nucleotides, was tagged. All samples yielded 2.5 million or more CDR3-containing paired-end reads. TCRdb reprocessed the 5' RACE reads via MiXCR and lists one record per CDR3 protein. This table holds about 1,400,000 distinct CDR3 sequences, roughly 60% found once.

The specimen was blood. The origin of this receptor is a man younger than 35 in good health. This rearrangement joins TRBV12-3 or TRBV12-4 to TRBJ2-5; D is uncertain. CDR3 bases: TGTGCCAGCAGTTCGCCCGGGGAGACCCAGTACTTC. It translates to CASSSPGETQYF.